The 18 T cell receptor beta chains presented below share a single source sample, sequenced in a study of cytomegalovirus exposure and HLA in healthy donors. PCR amplification relied on 60 Vbeta primers (plus 13 Jbeta primers). TCRdb's copy holds only in-frame clones and misses some; the assay was immunoSEQ multiplex PCR. The sample lists around 110,000 clones, more than 60% occurring once. Sequencing was carried out using PBMCs. Receptors were obtained from a woman aged 45-60 years in good health and CMV-seropositive.

J is TRBJ2-5 and V is TRBV18, with D perhaps TRBD1 (5 bases). Per germline, CDR1 KGHSH and CDR2 LQKENI. The CDR3 has 15 residues. With 5 bases removed from V and 2 bases from J, the gap between germline ends came to 15 bases. The CDR3 DNA reads TGTGCCAGCTCAAGGGGATCTAATCGGCAAGAGACCCAGTACTTC. Its protein is CASSRGSNRQETQYF.

The CDR3 DNA reads TGTGCCAGCAGCTCCCTATTCAGGGGGATAACCTCTGGAAACACCATATATTTT. It yields the protein CASSSLFRGITSGNTIYF. This chain links TRBV11-2 with TRBJ1-3; 7 bases map to TRBD1. Germline CDR1 is SGHAT and CDR2 is FQNNGV. The ends lost 4 bases at V and 0 bases at J; junction bases unmatched: 12. The CDR3 contains 18 residues.

The V and J genes are TRBV9 and TRBJ2-7; tentative D call: TRBD1 (5 bases). The germline gives CDR1 SGDLS, CDR2 YYNGEE. The CDR3 length is 15 residues. Trimming left V 0 bases short and J 0 bases short, with 10 bases between. The CDR3 spells CASSVGQGDSYEQYF. As DNA, the CDR3 is TGTGCCAGCAGCGTAGGTCAGGGTGACTCCTACGAGCAGTACTTC. The whole variable domain, remainder taken from reference TRBV9 and TRBJ2-7, is DSGVTQTPKHLITATGQRVTLRCSPRSGDLSVYWYQQSLDQGLQFLIQYYNGEERAKGNILERFSAQQFPDLHSELNLSSLELGDSALYFCASSVGQGDSYEQYFGPGTRLTVT.

A single count supports this clone. This chain links TRBV5-5 with TRBJ1-2; 9 nucleotides line up with TRBD1. This CDR3 is built from 15 residues. CDR1 is SGHKS and CDR2 is YYEKEE in the germline V gene (reference sequence). The junction had 8 bases not matched to a gene; V was cut back by 4 bases and J by 4 bases. CDR3 sequence: CASSPGTGRSYGYTF. As DNA, the CDR3 is TGTGCCAGCAGCCCCGGGACAGGGCGAAGCTATGGCTACACCTTC. Full variable domain (remainder filled in from reference TRBV5-5 and TRBJ1-2): DAGVTQSPTHLIKTRGQQVTLRCSPISGHKSVSWYQQVLGQGPQFIFQYYEKEERGRGNFPDRFSARQFPNYSSELNVNALLLGDSALYLCASSPGTGRSYGYTFGSGTRLTVV.

This clone has a single count. The rearrangement links TRBV4-1 to TRBJ2-1, with 8 positions matching TRBD2. CDR1 MGHRA and CDR2 YSYEKL come from the germline V gene. With V trimmed by 6 bases and J by 5 bases, 9 bases remained unmatched. This CDR3 comprises 15 residues. The CDR3 DNA reads as TGCGCCAGCAGGAGAATGACTAGCGAGCACAATGAGCAGTTCTTC. Translation gives CASRRMTSEHNEQFF.

The chain combines TRBV2 with TRBJ1-1, with D unresolved. V lost 7 bases, J lost 0 bases, and 9 bases lay in between. The germline CDR1 and CDR2 sequences are SNHLY and FYNNEI. The CDR3 loop spans 13 amino acids. DNA for the CDR3: TGTGCCAGCATGCAGGCCCTGAACACTGAAGCTTTCTTT. Encoded protein: CASMQALNTEAFF.

The chain employs TRBV18 and TRBJ1-1, with D hard to call. V lost 0 bases and J 2 bases, leaving 4 bases between the germline ends. The CDR3 is 13 amino acids. CDR1 KGHSH and CDR2 LQKENI come from the germline V gene. In nucleotides, the CDR3 is TGTGCCAGCTCACCACCGAGCAACACTGAAGCTTTCTTT. Its protein product is CASSPPSNTEAFF.

The V call is TRBV9, the J call TRBJ2-7, with TRBD1 matching 10 bases. V shed 0 bases, J shed 5 bases, and the junction held 8 bases outside the gene matches. The CDR3 is 16 residues long. In germline, CDR1 is SGDLS, CDR2 YYNGEE. The CDR3 reads CASSVDLGQGSDEQYF. The CDR3 bases are TGTGCCAGCAGCGTAGATCTGGGACAGGGGTCCGACGAGCAGTACTTC.

The genes are TRBV7-9 and TRBJ2-7; 7 bases fit TRBD1. Germline V CDR1 and CDR2: SEHNR, FQNEAQ (reference sequence). CDR3 size: 16 residues. The junction had 8 bases not matched to a gene; V was cut back by 0 bases and J by 3 bases. In DNA form, the CDR3 reads TGTGCCAGCAGCTTAGCGAGGATAACAGGGGACTACGAGCAGTACTTC. This sequence encodes CASSLARITGDYEQYF.

This clone showed up just a few times. This chain joins TRBV6-6 and TRBJ2-5; no clear D gene. V lost 2 bases, J lost 2 bases, and 6 bases lay in between. Germline-derived CDR1 and CDR2 are MNHNY and SVGAGI (reference sequence). This CDR3 contains 13 residues. CDR3 loop: CASSYARQETQYF. DNA of the CDR3: TGTGCCAGCAGTTACGCCAGGCAAGAGACCCAGTACTTC.

The chain couples TRBV18 to TRBJ2-1; 12 positions match TRBD1. Germline V lookup: CDR1 KGHSH, CDR2 LQKENI. Trimming cost V 2 bases and J 6 bases; bases outside gene matches: 11. This CDR3 region has 18 residues. CDR3 nucleotides: TGTGCCAGCTCACCAACCGGGACAGGGGGCACACACTCCAATGAGCAGTTCTTC. Encoded protein: CASSPTGTGGTHSNEQFF.

The chain joins TRBV7-3 to TRBJ1-1; 7 positions agree with TRBD1. J was trimmed by 5 bases and V by 2 bases; bases with no gene match: 2. From germline, CDR1 is SGHTA and CDR2 FQGTGA. CDR3 length: 13 residues. CDR3 nucleotides: TGTGCCAGCAGCTTAGGACAGGCTACTGAAGCTTTCTTT. Translated: CASSLGQATEAFF.

This clone came up a few times. The chain joins TRBV7-3 to TRBJ2-3; tentatively, D is TRBD2 (6 bases). Germline CDR1 SGHTA, CDR2 FQGTGA. The V end was cut by 5 bases, the J end by 2 bases, with 11 bases between. CDR3 length: 14 residues. The CDR3 reads CASSTGLSTDTQYF. As DNA, the CDR3 is TGTGCCAGCAGCACGGGACTTTCCACAGATACGCAGTATTTT.

Comments on this clone: Relative to the germline gene, one junction end is altered; a read error may explain this. The rearrangement uses TRBV7-9 and TRBJ1-1, with D possibly being TRBD1 (5 bases). The CDR3 runs to 13 residues. Germline values: CDR1 SEHNR, CDR2 FQNEAQ (reference sequence). The CDR3 DNA follows: TGTTCCAGCAGCCATGGACAGAACACTGAAGCTTTCTTT. It encodes CSSSHGQNTEAFF.

V and J are TRBV30 and TRBJ1-1; TRBD1 matches 8 bases. The CDR3 is 12 residues long. The trim removed 4 bases at V and 9 bases at J, leaving 7 bases unmatched. Germline lookup yields CDR1 GTSNPN and CDR2 SVGIG (reference sequence). The DNA of the CDR3 is TGTGCCTGGATGGACAGGGACGTTCAAGCTTTCTTT. This sequence encodes CAWMDRDVQAFF.

This sequence joins TRBV7-9 and TRBJ2-1; unclear D gene. Per the germline V gene, CDR1 is SEHNR and CDR2 is FQNEAQ (reference sequence). CDR3 length: 12 amino acids. The V end was cut by 5 bases, the J end by 15 bases, with 17 bases between. The CDR3: CASSRQKEKRFF. The CDR3 nucleotides are TGTGCCAGCAGCCGCCAGAAGGAGAAGCGGTTCTTC.

The CDR3 spells CASSTSGQRVENEQYF. In DNA, the CDR3 is TGTGCCAGCAGCACCTCGGGACAGAGGGTCGAAAACGAGCAGTACTTC. This chain joins TRBV21-1 and TRBJ2-7; TRBD1, the table's D call, was not compared with the DNA. TRBV21-1 is a pseudogene. This CDR3 has 16 amino acids.

The chain links TRBV19 to TRBJ2-5; possible D gene TRBD2, 6 bases. This CDR3 spans 17 amino acids. Germline CDR1 reads LNHDA; CDR2 reads SQIVND (reference sequence). The V end was cut by 0 bases, the J end by 1 base, with 15 bases between. In DNA form, the CDR3 reads TGTGCCAGTAGTATAGATATCGCGGGGAGAAGCCAAGAGACCCAGTACTTC. Translated, it gives CASSIDIAGRSQETQYF.